Following are 22 T cell receptor beta chains from one sample sequenced in a study of blood T cell repertoires in COVID-19. The method was immunoSEQ multiplex PCR; TCRdb's version includes in-frame clones alone and lacks a portion of them. The sample lists 150,000 to 200,000 clones, approximately 80% occurring once. Material for sequencing was PBMCs or T cells enriched from blood (not recorded which). Every receptor here comes from a woman aged 50 to 60 who had recovered from COVID-19.

The chain has TRBV4-2 and TRBJ1-1; maybe TRBD1 (5 bases). Between the trimmed V and J ends, which lost 4 bases and 4 bases, there was a span of 19 bases. Germline assignment: CDR1 LGHNA and CDR2 YNFKEQ. The CDR3 is made up of 16 amino acids. This chain's CDR3 is CASSPYAGPGGTEAFF. The CDR3, as DNA: TGTGCCAGCAGCCCTTACGCGGGGCCCGGCGGCACTGAAGCTTTCTTT.

J is TRBJ2-3 and V is TRBV29-1, with 10 positions matching TRBD2. V lost 4 bases to trimming and J lost 3 bases; unmatched junction nucleotides: 10. The CDR3 runs to 16 residues. From germline, CDR1 is SQVTM and CDR2 ANQGSEA. The CDR3 DNA is TGCAGCGTTGTAGCCAAGCGGGGGGGCCTTACAGATACGCAGTATTTT. Translating it yields CSVVAKRGGLTDTQYF.

CDR3 amino acids: CASSDRGLPQETQYF. The CDR3, as DNA: TGTGCCAGCAGTGACAGGGGGCTCCCTCAAGAGACCCAGTACTTC. This chain uses TRBV7-2 with TRBJ2-5; 10 positions agree with TRBD1. The CDR3 is 15 residues long. Germline V gives CDR1 SGHTA, CDR2 FQGNSA. After removal of 6 bases from V and 2 bases from J, the junction contained 6 bases not matched to a gene.

This clone was recorded once. The chain recombines TRBV11-2 with TRBJ1-1, with D possibly being TRBD1 (6 bases). The length of the CDR3 is 14 residues. Trimming cost V 7 bases and J 2 bases, with 14 bases left between them. Germline CDR1 and CDR2: SGHAT and FQNNGV. CDR3 loop: CASTPPGGNTEAFF. The CDR3 coding sequence is TGTGCCAGCACCCCCCCTGGGGGCAACACTGAAGCTTTCTTT.

The table lists this clone with a few counts. The rearrangement uses TRBV29-1 and TRBJ2-1, with a weak D call TRBD2 (6 bases). From germline, CDR1 is SQVTM and CDR2 ANQGSEA. The germline V and J ends were trimmed by 6 bases and 0 bases, with 18 bases remaining between them. This CDR3 has 16 amino acids. DNA for the CDR3: TGCAGCGTGTTGCGGATCGGGGGTCTCTCCTACAATGAGCAGTTCTTC. Encoded protein: CSVLRIGGLSYNEQFF.

J is TRBJ1-1 and V is TRBV7-2; 10 bases are shared with TRBD1. Trimming cost V 0 bases and J 6 bases; bases outside gene matches: 4. Germline CDR1 is SGHTA and CDR2 is FQGNSA. The length of the CDR3 is 15 residues. DNA of the CDR3: TGTGCCAGCAGCTTAGCAGGGACAGGGGACGCTGAAGCTTTCTTT. This sequence encodes CASSLAGTGDAEAFF.

V gene TRBV27 combines with J gene TRBJ1-5; D might be TRBD1 (6 bases). Germline V gene sequence: CDR1 MNHEY, CDR2 SMNVEV (reference sequence). The CDR3 spans 14 residues. V lost 3 bases and J lost 6, with 12 bases in between. The CDR3 loop is CASSFSGAAQPQHF. The CDR3 bases are TGTGCCAGCAGTTTTTCAGGGGCGGCTCAGCCCCAGCATTTT.

There are a few counts of this clone. This rearrangement joins TRBV19 to TRBJ2-7; 8 bases map to TRBD2. Trimming removed 6 bases from V and 3 bases from J; junction bases left unmatched: 10. Germline CDR1 reads LNHDA; CDR2 reads SQIVND (reference sequence). The CDR3 is made up of 15 amino acids. The CDR3 DNA follows: TGTGCCAGTAGGAGAGGAGCAGCGGGAGACTACGAGCAGTACTTC. Translation: CASRRGAAGDYEQYF. The entire variable domain, with the rest obtained from reference TRBV19 and TRBJ2-7, is as follows: DGGITQSPKYLFRKEGQNVTLSCEQNLNHDAMYWYRQDPGQGLRLIYYSQIVNDFQKGDIAEGYSVSREKKESFPLTVTSAQKNPTAFYLCASRRGAAGDYEQYFGPGTRLTVT.

V is TRBV24-1 and J is TRBJ1-2; TRBD1 aligns across 8 bases. Germline trimming cut 7 bases from V and 8 bases from J; bases unmatched to any gene: 5. Germline loops: CDR1 KGHDR, CDR2 SFDVKD. The CDR3 runs 12 residues. CDR3 sequence: CATRDRVGGYTF. The CDR3 bases are TGTGCCACCAGGGACAGGGTAGGGGGCTACACCTTC.

The chain employs TRBV9 and TRBJ1-1, with D perhaps TRBD1 (6 bases). Deletions cut 0 bases from V and 2 bases from J, with 8 bases between. This CDR3 comprises 14 residues. Per germline, CDR1 SGDLS and CDR2 YYNGEE. The chain's CDR3 is CASSVGTANTEAFF. The CDR3 bases are TGTGCCAGCAGCGTAGGGACAGCTAACACTGAAGCTTTCTTT.

The chain couples TRBV6-4 to TRBJ1-1; D unclear. The CDR3 spans 13 residues. Germline-derived CDR1 and CDR2 are MRHNA and SNTAGT. V was shortened by 6 bases and J by 0 bases, with 8 bases between the two germline ends. The CDR3 loop reads CASSVSMNTEAFF. For the CDR3, the DNA is TGTGCCAGCAGCGTGAGCATGAACACTGAAGCTTTCTTT.

V and J are TRBV4-3 and TRBJ2-2, with a weak D call TRBD1 (5 bases). This CDR3 comprises 17 residues. Germline V gene data show CDR1 as LGHNA and CDR2 as YSLEER. V lost 0 bases and J lost 4, with 15 bases in between. For the CDR3, the DNA is TGCGCCAGCAGCCAAGATGAAAGGGGCGCGAGCACCGGGGAGCTGTTTTTT. Residues: CASSQDERGASTGELFF.

V usage is TRBV19 and J usage is TRBJ2-1; tentatively, D is TRBD2 (5 bases). Trimming removed 6 bases at V and 2 bases at J, with 23 bases between. Germline CDR1 and CDR2: LNHDA and SQIVND (reference sequence). The CDR3 is 18 amino acids. The CDR3 DNA is TGTGCCAGTAGCCCTGGTCGGGCAACTAGTGGGGCCTACAATGAGCAGTTCTTC. Encoded protein: CASSPGRATSGAYNEQFF. The whole variable domain, filled in from reference TRBV19 and TRBJ2-1, reads DGGITQSPKYLFRKEGQNVTLSCEQNLNHDAMYWYRQDPGQGLRLIYYSQIVNDFQKGDIAEGYSVSREKKESFPLTVTSAQKNPTAFYLCASSPGRATSGAYNEQFFGPGTRLTVL.

This clone was seen a few times. V gene TRBV7-2 combines with J gene TRBJ2-3; tentative D call: TRBD2 (5 bases). Germline values: CDR1 SGHTA, CDR2 FQGNSA. This CDR3 has 15 amino acids. Trimming removed 5 bases at V and 5 bases at J, with 17 bases between. The CDR3 DNA follows: TGTGCCAGCAGCAAGGAGGCCCGGGGAATAGATACGCAGTATTTT. Amino acid sequence: CASSKEARGIDTQYF.

The chain carries TRBV27 and TRBJ2-4; 7 nucleotides align to TRBD2. Germline CDR1 reads MNHEY; CDR2 reads SMNVEV (reference sequence). The CDR3 has 13 amino acids. V gave up 6 bases and J gave up 16 bases; unmatched junction bases: 15. CDR3: CASSKTPGGVSYF. The CDR3 DNA sequence: TGTGCCAGCAGCAAAACCCCGGGGGGAGTTTCATACTTC.

This chain connects TRBV19 to TRBJ1-5; possibly TRBD1 for D (5 bases). The CDR3 sequence is 15 residues long. Germline V gene data show CDR1 as LNHDA and CDR2 as SQIVND (reference sequence). V lost 8 bases and J lost 2, with 16 bases in between. The CDR3: CASLLSGGGNQPQHF. The CDR3 coding sequence is TGTGCCAGTCTCTTATCCGGGGGGGGCAATCAGCCCCAGCATTTT.

The chain recombines TRBV13 with TRBJ1-6; perhaps TRBD1 as D (5 bases). V was pared by 5 bases and J by 0 bases, with 8 bases between. Germline V gives CDR1 PRHDT, CDR2 FYEKMQ (reference sequence). The CDR3 sequence is 15 residues long. In DNA, the CDR3 is TGTGCCAGCAGCCGCGGGGCCTCCTATAATTCACCCCTCCACTTT. Its protein is CASSRGASYNSPLHF.

The rearrangement links TRBV19 to TRBJ1-1; possibly TRBD1 for D (6 bases). Germline V gene sequence: CDR1 LNHDA, CDR2 SQIVND (reference sequence). V was trimmed by 3 bases and J by 5 bases, leaving 16 bases between them. The CDR3 runs to 15 residues. CDR3 residues: CASSISWGHPTEAFF. The CDR3 bases are TGTGCCAGTAGTATCAGCTGGGGGCACCCGACTGAAGCTTTCTTT.

V is TRBV7-3 and J is TRBJ2-3; D unclear. The CDR3 has 14 residues. Germline lookup yields CDR1 SGHTA and CDR2 FQGTGA. V gave up 2 bases and J gave up 2 bases, with 8 bases separating them. The CDR3: CASSLYPDTDTQYF. CDR3 DNA sequence: TGTGCCAGCAGCTTATACCCAGACACAGATACGCAGTATTTT.

The chain employs TRBV6-2 or TRBV6-3 and TRBJ1-2; D unresolved. The V gene's germline CDR1 is MNHEY and CDR2 SVGEGT. Trimming stripped 0 bases from V and 8 bases from J, with 13 bases between. This CDR3 spans 14 amino acids. DNA for the CDR3: TGTGCCAGCAGTTACTCGAGCGCACCTACGGGCTACACCTTC. This sequence encodes CASSYSSAPTGYTF.

This chain uses TRBV23-1 with TRBJ1-2; D gene ambiguous. TRBV23-1 is placed among ORFs of uncertain function. The germline V and J ends were trimmed by 0 bases and 4 bases, with 6 bases remaining between them. CDR3 length: 13 amino acids. The CDR3: CASSQSVSYGYTF. The CDR3 DNA follows: TGCGCCAGCAGTCAATCGGTCAGCTATGGCTACACCTTC.

The J gene is TRBJ2-7, the V gene TRBV20-1; D is unresolved. CDR1 DFQATT and CDR2 SNEGSKA come from the germline V gene (reference sequence). V was pared by 7 bases and J by 3 bases, with 10 bases between. The CDR3 consists of 11 residues. The CDR3, as DNA: TGCAGTGTTAATGACGGCTACGAGCAGTACTTC. Amino acid sequence: CSVNDGYEQYF.